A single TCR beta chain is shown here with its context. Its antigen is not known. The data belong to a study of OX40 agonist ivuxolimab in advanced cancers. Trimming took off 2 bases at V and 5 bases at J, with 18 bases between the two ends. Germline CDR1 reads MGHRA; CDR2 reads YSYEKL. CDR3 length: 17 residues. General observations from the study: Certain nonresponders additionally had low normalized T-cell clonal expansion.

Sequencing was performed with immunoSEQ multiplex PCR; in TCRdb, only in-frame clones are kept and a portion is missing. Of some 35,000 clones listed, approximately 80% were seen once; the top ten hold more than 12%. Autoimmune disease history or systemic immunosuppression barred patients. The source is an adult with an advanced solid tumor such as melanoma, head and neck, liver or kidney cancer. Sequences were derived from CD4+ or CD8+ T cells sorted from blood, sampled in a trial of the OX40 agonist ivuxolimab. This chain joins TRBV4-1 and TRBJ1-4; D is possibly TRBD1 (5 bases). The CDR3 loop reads CASSQSRLGRENEKLFF. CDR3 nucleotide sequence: TGCGCCAGCAGCCAATCTAGATTGGGCAGGGAGAATGAAAAACTGTTTTTT.